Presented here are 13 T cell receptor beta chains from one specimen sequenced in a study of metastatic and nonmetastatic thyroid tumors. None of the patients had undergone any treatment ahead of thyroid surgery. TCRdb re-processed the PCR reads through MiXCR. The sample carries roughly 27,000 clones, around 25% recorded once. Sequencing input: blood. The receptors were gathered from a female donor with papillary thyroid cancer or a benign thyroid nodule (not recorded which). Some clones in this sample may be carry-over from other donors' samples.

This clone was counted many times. The CDR3 DNA sequence: TGCGCCAGCAGCCAAGGGACTAGCGGGAGCTCCTACAATGAGCAGTTCTTC. Translation: CASSQGTSGSSYNEQFF. This chain links TRBV4-3 with TRBJ2-1; TRBD2 matches 13 bases. The CDR3 contains 17 residues. Germline CDR1 reads LGHNA; CDR2 reads YSLEER. V shed 1 base and J 0 bases; nucleotides not matched to a gene: 0.

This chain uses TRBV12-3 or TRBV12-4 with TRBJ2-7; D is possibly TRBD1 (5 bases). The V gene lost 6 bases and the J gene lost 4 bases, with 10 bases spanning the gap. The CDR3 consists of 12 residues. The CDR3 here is CASSYRGYEQYF. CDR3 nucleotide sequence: TGTGCCAGCAGCTATAGGGGATACGAGCAGTACTTC.

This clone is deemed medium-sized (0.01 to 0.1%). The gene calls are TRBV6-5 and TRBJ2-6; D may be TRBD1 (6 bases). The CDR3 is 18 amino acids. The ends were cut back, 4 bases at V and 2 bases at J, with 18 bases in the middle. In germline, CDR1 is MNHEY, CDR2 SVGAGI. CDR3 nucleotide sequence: TGTGCCAGCAGTTTAATTCTCGCGTCAGGGGCTGGGGCCAACGTCCTGACTTTC. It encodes CASSLILASGAGANVLTF.

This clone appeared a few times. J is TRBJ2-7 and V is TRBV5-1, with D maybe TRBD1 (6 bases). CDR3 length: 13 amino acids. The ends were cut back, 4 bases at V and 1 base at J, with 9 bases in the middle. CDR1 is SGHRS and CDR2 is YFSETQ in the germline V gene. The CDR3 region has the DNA TGCGCCAGCAGCCGGGACACTTCCTACGAGCAGTACTTC. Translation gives CASSRDTSYEQYF.

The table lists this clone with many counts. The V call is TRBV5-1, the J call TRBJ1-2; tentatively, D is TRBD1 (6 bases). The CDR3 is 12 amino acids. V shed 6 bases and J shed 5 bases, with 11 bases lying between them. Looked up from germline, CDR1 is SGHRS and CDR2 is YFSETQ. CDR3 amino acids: CASIGTSYGYTF. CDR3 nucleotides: TGCGCCAGCATAGGGACATCTTATGGCTACACCTTC. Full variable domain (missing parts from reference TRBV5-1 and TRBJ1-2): KAGVTQTPRYLIKTRGQQVTLSCSPISGHRSVSWYQQTPGQGLQFLFEYFSETQRNKGNFPGRFSGRQFSNSRSEMNVSTLELGDSALYLCASIGTSYGYTFGSGTRLTVV.

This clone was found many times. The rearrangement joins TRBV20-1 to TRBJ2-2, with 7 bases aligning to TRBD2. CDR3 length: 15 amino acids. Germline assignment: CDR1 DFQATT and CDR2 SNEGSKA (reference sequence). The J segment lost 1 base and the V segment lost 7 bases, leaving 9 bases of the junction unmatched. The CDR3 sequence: CSVPWGGRNTGELFF. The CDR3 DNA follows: TGCAGTGTCCCCTGGGGCGGGAGGAACACCGGGGAGCTGTTTTTT.

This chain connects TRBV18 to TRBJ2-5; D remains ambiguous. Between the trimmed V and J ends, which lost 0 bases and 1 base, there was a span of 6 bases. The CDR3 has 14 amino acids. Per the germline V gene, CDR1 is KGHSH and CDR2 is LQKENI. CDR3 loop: CASSPPSGQETQYF. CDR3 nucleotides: TGTGCCAGCTCACCACCGTCTGGCCAAGAGACCCAGTACTTC.

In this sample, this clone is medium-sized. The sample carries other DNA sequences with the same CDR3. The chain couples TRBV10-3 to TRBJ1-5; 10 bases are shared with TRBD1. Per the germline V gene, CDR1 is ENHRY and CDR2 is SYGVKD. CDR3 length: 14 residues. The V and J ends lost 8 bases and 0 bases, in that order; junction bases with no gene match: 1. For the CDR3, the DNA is TGTGCCATCGGGACAGGGGATAGCAATCAGCCCCAGCATTTT. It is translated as CAIGTGDSNQPQHF.

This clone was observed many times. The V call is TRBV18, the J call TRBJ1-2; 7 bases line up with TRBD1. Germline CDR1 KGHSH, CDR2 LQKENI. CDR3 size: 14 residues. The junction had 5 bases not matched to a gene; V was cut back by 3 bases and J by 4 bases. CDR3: CASSPGTVIYGYTF. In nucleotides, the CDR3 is TGTGCCAGCTCACCTGGGACAGTAATCTATGGCTACACCTTC.

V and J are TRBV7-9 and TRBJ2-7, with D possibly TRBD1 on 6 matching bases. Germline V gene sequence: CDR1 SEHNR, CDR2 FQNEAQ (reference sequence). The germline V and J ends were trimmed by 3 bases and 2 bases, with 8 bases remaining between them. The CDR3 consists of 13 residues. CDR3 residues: CASSLDRTYEQYF. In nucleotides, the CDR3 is TGTGCCAGCAGCTTGGACAGAACCTACGAGCAGTACTTC.

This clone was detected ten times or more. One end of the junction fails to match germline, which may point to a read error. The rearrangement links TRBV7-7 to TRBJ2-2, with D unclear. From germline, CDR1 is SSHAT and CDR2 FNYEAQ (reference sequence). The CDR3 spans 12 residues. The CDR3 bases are TGTGCTAGCAGCCCCTCGAGCGGGGAGCTGTTTTTT. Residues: CASSPSSGELFF.

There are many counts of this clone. Here the CDR3 DNA reads TGTGCCAGCAGTTTAGCGGGGGCAGATACGCAGTATTTT. Translated, it gives CASSLAGADTQYF. The chain joins TRBV12-3 or TRBV12-4 to TRBJ2-3; the D gene could be TRBD1 or TRBD2 (5 bases each). Trimming removed 0 bases from V and 4 bases from J, with 5 bases in between. The CDR3 has 13 residues.

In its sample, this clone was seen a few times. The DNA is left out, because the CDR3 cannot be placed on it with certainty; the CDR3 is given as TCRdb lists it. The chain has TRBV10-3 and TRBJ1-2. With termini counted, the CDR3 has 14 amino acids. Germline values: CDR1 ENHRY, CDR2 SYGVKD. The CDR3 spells CAIGESGDDYGCTF.